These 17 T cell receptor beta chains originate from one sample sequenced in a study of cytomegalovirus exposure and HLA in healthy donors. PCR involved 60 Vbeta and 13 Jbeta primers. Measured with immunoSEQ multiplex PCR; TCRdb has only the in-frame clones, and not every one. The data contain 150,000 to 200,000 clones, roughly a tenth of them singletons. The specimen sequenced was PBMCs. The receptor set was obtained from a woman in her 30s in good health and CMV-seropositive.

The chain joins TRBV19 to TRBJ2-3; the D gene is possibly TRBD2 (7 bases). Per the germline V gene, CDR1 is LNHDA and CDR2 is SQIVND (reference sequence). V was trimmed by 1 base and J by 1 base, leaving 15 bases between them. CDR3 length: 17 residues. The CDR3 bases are TGTGCCAGTAGTATAGGATTCGGGGGGCAGGGCACAGATACGCAGTATTTT. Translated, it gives CASSIGFGGQGTDTQYF.

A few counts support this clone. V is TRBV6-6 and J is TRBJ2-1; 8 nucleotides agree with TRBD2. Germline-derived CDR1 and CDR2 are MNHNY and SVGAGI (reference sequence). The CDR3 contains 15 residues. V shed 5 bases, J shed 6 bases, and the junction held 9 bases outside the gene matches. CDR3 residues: CASSPVGAGGNEQFF. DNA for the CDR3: TGTGCCAGCAGTCCGGTTGGGGCGGGGGGCAATGAGCAGTTCTTC.

In DNA, the CDR3 is TGTGCCAGCAGCATGGGGGACCTGGGGGCTACCACAGATACGCAGTATTTT. Its protein is CASSMGDLGATTDTQYF. The chain couples TRBV5-4 to TRBJ2-3; perhaps TRBD1 as D (6 bases). V lost 4 bases and J lost 2, with 20 bases in between. The length of the CDR3 is 17 residues. Germline values: CDR1 SGHNT, CDR2 YYREEE (reference sequence).

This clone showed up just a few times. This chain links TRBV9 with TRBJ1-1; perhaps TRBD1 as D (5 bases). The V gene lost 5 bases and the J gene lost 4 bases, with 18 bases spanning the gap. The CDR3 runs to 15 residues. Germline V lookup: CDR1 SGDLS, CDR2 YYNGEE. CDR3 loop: CASSIQTVGSTEAFF. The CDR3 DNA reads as TGTGCCAGCAGTATCCAGACAGTAGGATCCACTGAAGCTTTCTTT.

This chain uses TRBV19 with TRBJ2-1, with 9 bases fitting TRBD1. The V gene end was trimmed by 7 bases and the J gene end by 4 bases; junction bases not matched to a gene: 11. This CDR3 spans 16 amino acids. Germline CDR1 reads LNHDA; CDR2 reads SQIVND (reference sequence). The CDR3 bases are TGTGCCAGTACTCATAACTGGGGACAGGGATACAATGAGCAGTTCTTC. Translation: CASTHNWGQGYNEQFF.

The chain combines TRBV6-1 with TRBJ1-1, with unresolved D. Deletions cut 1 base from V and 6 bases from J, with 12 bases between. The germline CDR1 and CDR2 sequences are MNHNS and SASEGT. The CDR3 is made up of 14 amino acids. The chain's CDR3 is CASSEVRREPEAFF. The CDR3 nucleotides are TGTGCCAGCAGTGAAGTCAGAAGGGAGCCTGAAGCTTTCTTT.

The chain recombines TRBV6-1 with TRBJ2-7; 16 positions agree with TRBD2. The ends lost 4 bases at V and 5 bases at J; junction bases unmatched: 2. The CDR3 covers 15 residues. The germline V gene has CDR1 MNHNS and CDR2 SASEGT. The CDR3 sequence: CASSAGLAGGDEQYF. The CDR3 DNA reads TGTGCCAGCAGTGCGGGACTAGCGGGAGGGGACGAGCAGTACTTC.

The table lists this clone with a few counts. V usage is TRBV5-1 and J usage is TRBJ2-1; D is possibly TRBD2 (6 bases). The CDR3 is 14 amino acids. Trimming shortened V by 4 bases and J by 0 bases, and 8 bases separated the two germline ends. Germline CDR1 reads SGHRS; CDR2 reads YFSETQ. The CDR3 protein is CASSPLASYNEQFF. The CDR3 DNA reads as TGCGCCAGCAGCCCACTAGCCTCCTACAATGAGCAGTTCTTC.

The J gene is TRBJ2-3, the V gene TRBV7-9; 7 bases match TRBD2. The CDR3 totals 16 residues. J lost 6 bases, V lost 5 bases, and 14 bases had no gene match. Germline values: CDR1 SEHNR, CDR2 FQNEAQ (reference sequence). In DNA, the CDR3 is TGTGCCAGCAGCATCCCGACTAGCCGGTATGGTGATACGCAGTATTTT. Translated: CASSIPTSRYGDTQYF.

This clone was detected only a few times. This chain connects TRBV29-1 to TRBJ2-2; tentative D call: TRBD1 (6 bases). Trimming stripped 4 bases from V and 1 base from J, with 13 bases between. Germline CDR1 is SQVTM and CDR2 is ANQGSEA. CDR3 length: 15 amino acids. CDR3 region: CSVARGSGNTGELFF. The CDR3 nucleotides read TGCAGCGTTGCTAGGGGGAGCGGGAACACCGGGGAGCTGTTTTTT.

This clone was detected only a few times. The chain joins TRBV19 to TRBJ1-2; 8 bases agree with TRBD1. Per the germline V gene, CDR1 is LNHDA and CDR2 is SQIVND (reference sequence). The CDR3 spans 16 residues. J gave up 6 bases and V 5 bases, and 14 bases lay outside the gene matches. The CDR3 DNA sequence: TGTGCCAGTAGTGGGGACAGGAGGTGGGAGACGGATGGCTACACCTTC. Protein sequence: CASSGDRRWETDGYTF.

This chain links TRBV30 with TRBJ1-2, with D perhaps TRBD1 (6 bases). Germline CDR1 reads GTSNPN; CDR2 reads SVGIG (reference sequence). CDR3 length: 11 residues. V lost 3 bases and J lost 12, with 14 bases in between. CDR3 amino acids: CAWRQGNRNTF. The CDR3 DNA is TGTGCCTGGAGACAGGGAAATCGGAACACCTTC.

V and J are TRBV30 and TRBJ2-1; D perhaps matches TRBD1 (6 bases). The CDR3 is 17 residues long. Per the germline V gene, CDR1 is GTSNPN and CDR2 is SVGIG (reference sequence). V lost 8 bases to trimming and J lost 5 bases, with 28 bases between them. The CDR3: CALLTLTGPGRDNEQFF. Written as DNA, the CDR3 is TGTGCCCTTCTGACTTTGACAGGCCCTGGAAGAGACAATGAGCAGTTCTTC.

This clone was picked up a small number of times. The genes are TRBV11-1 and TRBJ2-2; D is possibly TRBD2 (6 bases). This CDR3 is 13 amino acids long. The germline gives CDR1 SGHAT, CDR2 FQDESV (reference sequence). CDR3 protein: CASAGRRTGELFF. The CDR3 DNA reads TGTGCTAGTGCGGGGAGGCGCACCGGGGAGCTGTTTTTT. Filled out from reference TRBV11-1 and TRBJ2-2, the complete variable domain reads EAEVAQSPRYKITEKSQAVAFWCDPISGHATLYWYRQILGQGPELLVQFQDESVVDDSQLPKDRFSAERLKGVDSTLKIQPAELGDSAMYLCASAGRRTGELFFGEGSRLTVL.

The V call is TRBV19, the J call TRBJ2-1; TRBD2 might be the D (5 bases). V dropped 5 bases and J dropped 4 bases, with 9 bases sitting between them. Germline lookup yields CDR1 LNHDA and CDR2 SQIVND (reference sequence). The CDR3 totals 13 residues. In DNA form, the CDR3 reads TGTGCCAGTAGTGATCTAGCTTACAATGAGCAGTTCTTC. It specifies CASSDLAYNEQFF.

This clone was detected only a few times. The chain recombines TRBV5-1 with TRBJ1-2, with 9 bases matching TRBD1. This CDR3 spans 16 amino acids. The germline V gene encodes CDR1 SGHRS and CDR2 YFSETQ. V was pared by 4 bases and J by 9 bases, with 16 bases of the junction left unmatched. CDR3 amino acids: CASSDGIQGQGFRYTF. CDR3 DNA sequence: TGCGCCAGCAGCGACGGGATTCAGGGACAGGGCTTTCGCTACACCTTC.

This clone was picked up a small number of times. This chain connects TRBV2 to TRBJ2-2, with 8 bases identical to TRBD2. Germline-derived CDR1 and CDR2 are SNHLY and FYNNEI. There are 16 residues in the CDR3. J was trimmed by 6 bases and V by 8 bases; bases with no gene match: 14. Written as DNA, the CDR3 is TGTGCCAGCGCCCTCACGGGAGGGATCAACGCCGGGGAGCTGTTTTTT. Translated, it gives CASALTGGINAGELFF.